The 32 T cell receptor beta chains given below trace back to one sample, sequenced in a study of blood T cell repertoires in COVID-19. TCRdb keeps only in-frame clones here, not all; method: immunoSEQ multiplex PCR. The data hold 300,000 to 400,000 clones, with about 90% observed a single time. Specimen: peripheral blood. Every receptor here comes from a woman in her forties or fifties with COVID-19, enrolled during active disease.

A single count supports this clone. The chain couples TRBV19 to TRBJ2-2; 10 bases match TRBD2. This CDR3 is 16 amino acids long. Germline-derived CDR1 and CDR2 are LNHDA and SQIVND (reference sequence). V lost 3 bases and J lost 3; bases outside the gene matches: 4. The CDR3, as DNA: TGTGCCAGTAGTATGAGGCTAGCGGGAGACACCGGGGAGCTGTTTTTT. Protein product: CASSMRLAGDTGELFF.

The chain is built from TRBV3-1 (or the pseudogene TRBV3-2) and TRBJ2-1; D may be TRBD2 (5 bases). Germline lookup yields CDR1 LGHDT and CDR2 YNNKEL (reference sequence). This CDR3 is 15 amino acids long. V lost 4 bases and J 8 bases, leaving 18 bases between the germline ends. As DNA, the CDR3 is TGTGCCAGCAGCCCCCTAGATACCAGGAGGCATGAGCAGTTCTTC. Amino acids: CASSPLDTRRHEQFF.

V usage is TRBV19 and J usage is TRBJ1-2, with 9 bases lining up with TRBD1. V lost 6 bases to trimming and J lost 7 bases; unmatched junction nucleotides: 9. There are 14 residues in the CDR3. Germline assignment: CDR1 LNHDA and CDR2 SQIVND (reference sequence). Here the CDR3 DNA reads TGTGCCAGTAGCCGGGACAGGGTATTCCGTGGCTACACCTTC. Protein sequence: CASSRDRVFRGYTF.

V and J are TRBV18 and TRBJ1-1; D possibly corresponds to TRBD1 (5 bases). CDR1 is KGHSH, CDR2 LQKENI, per germline. The V and J ends lost 3 bases and 0 bases respectively, with 8 bases between them. This CDR3 has 14 residues. CDR3 in DNA: TGTGCCAGCTCACCGACAGTTATGAACACTGAAGCTTTCTTT. This codes for CASSPTVMNTEAFF. Using reference TRBV18 and TRBJ1-1 for the parts outside the CDR3, the full variable domain is NAGVMQNPRHLVRRRGQEARLRCSPMKGHSHVYWYRQLPEEGLKFMVYLQKENIIDESGMPKERFSAEFPKEGPSILRIQQVVRGDSAAYFCASSPTVMNTEAFFGQGTRLTVV.

This chain connects TRBV19 to TRBJ1-1, with D maybe TRBD1 (5 bases). In germline, CDR1 is LNHDA, CDR2 SQIVND (reference sequence). The CDR3 length is 15 residues. V was pared by 5 bases and J by 6 bases, with 19 bases between. This CDR3 is CASSHSMGPLAEAFF. For the CDR3, the DNA is TGTGCCAGTAGTCACTCAATGGGGCCTCTAGCTGAAGCTTTCTTT.

The V call is TRBV18, the J call TRBJ2-7, with D possibly TRBD2 on 5 matching bases. The CDR3 totals 14 residues. V lost 4 bases to trimming and J lost 2 bases, with 12 bases between them. The V gene's germline CDR1 is KGHSH and CDR2 LQKENI. The CDR3 DNA reads as TGTGCCAGCTCACACGGACGGGGAACCTACGAGCAGTACTTC. It specifies CASSHGRGTYEQYF.

This chain connects TRBV27 to TRBJ1-1; possibly TRBD1 for D (6 bases). In germline, CDR1 is MNHEY, CDR2 SMNVEV (reference sequence). The CDR3 runs to 14 residues. V shed 6 bases and J shed 1 base, with 12 bases lying between them. The CDR3 sequence is CASSSWTANTEAFF. The CDR3 DNA reads as TGTGCCAGCAGCTCGTGGACAGCGAACACTGAAGCTTTCTTT.

The V and J genes are TRBV5-6 and TRBJ1-1; D call uncertain. V was clipped by 0 bases and J by 4 bases, with 7 bases between them. The germline V gene encodes CDR1 SGHDT and CDR2 YYEEEE. The CDR3 contains 13 residues. CDR3 region: CASSLVASTEAFF. In DNA form, the CDR3 reads TGTGCCAGCAGCTTGGTTGCGTCCACTGAAGCTTTCTTT.

This chain connects TRBV28 to TRBJ1-1; 12 nucleotides match TRBD1. The CDR3 sequence is 15 residues long. V shed 5 bases and J 7 bases; nucleotides not matched to a gene: 8. Germline values: CDR1 MDHEN, CDR2 SYDVKM. The DNA of the CDR3 is TGTGCCAGCAGTGGGGCGGGACAGGGGGCCGGTGAAGCTTTCTTT. Amino acid sequence: CASSGAGQGAGEAFF.

The rearrangement uses TRBV6-5 and TRBJ2-7; the D is unclear. CDR3 size: 15 residues. Trimming removed 2 bases from V and 0 bases from J, with 11 bases in between. Germline V lookup: CDR1 MNHEY, CDR2 SVGAGI. CDR3 in DNA: TGTGCCAGCAGTTACGGCAGCGCCTTCTCCTACGAGCAGTACTTC. As protein: CASSYGSAFSYEQYF.

V usage is TRBV30 and J usage is TRBJ1-6, with unresolved D. The CDR3 extends over 18 amino acids. With 0 bases removed from V and 3 bases from J, the gap between germline ends came to 18 bases. Germline CDR1 is GTSNPN and CDR2 is SVGIG (reference sequence). CDR3 protein: CAWSVGRVIGDYNSPLHF. As DNA, the CDR3 is TGTGCCTGGAGTGTAGGGCGGGTGATAGGAGACTATAATTCACCCCTCCACTTT.

The rearrangement links TRBV18 to TRBJ2-7; D unclear. Germline CDR1 is KGHSH and CDR2 is LQKENI. The CDR3 is 14 amino acids. V was pared by 5 bases and J by 3 bases, with 14 bases between. This CDR3 reads CASSTARHSYEQYF. For the CDR3, the DNA is TGTGCCAGCTCAACGGCCAGGCACAGCTACGAGCAGTACTTC.

This clone was detected a few times. The chain uses TRBV6-5 and TRBJ1-6; possibly TRBD1 for D (5 bases). Germline CDR1 reads MNHEY; CDR2 reads SVGAGI. The germline V and J ends were trimmed by 4 bases and 15 bases, with 22 bases remaining between them. This CDR3 has 15 residues. CDR3 in DNA: TGTGCCAGCAGTTTCGCCGGGACCGGGGGTCGAGGCCTCCACTTT. Translation: CASSFAGTGGRGLHF.

The chain employs TRBV19 and TRBJ2-1; TRBD2 aligns across 7 bases. CDR3 size: 17 residues. Per the germline V gene, CDR1 is LNHDA and CDR2 is SQIVND (reference sequence). The V gene end was trimmed by 3 bases and the J gene end by 4 bases; junction bases not matched to a gene: 12. Here the CDR3 reads CASSMGGFLGVYNEQFF. The CDR3 DNA is TGTGCCAGTAGTATGGGGGGGTTCCTTGGCGTTTACAATGAGCAGTTCTTC.

V gene TRBV3-1 (or the pseudogene TRBV3-2) combines with J gene TRBJ1-2; TRBD1 is a possible D gene (5 bases). Germline lookup yields CDR1 LGHDT and CDR2 YNNKEL (reference sequence). This CDR3 contains 14 residues. Trimming removed 8 bases from V and 8 bases from J, with 21 bases in between. CDR3 sequence reads: CASARGGSLYGYTF. The CDR3 nucleotides are TGTGCCAGCGCACGGGGGGGATCCCTATACGGCTACACCTTC.

The chain links TRBV30 to TRBJ1-5; tentatively, D is TRBD1 (6 bases). This CDR3 spans 14 amino acids. Germline CDR1 GTSNPN, CDR2 SVGIG (reference sequence). V was pared by 4 bases and J by 5 bases, with 15 bases between. Written as DNA, the CDR3 is TGTGCCTGGAATGGGGGAGGGGGTCATCAGCCCCAGCATTTT. This codes for CAWNGGGGHQPQHF.

As for this clone: Distinct nucleotide sequences in the sample also encode this CDR3. The chain links TRBV27 to TRBJ2-5, with 10 bases identical to TRBD2. CDR3 length: 14 amino acids. Germline V lookup: CDR1 MNHEY, CDR2 SMNVEV (reference sequence). The ends lost 6 bases at V and 1 base at J; junction bases unmatched: 2. CDR3 in amino acids: CASRGLAAQETQYF. CDR3 nucleotide sequence: TGTGCCAGCAGAGGACTAGCGGCCCAAGAGACCCAGTACTTC.

The V and J genes are TRBV6-5 and TRBJ1-5; 10 bases line up with TRBD1. The V and J ends lost 5 bases and 6 bases, in that order; junction bases with no gene match: 7. The CDR3 spans 15 residues. The germline CDR1 and CDR2 sequences are MNHEY and SVGAGI. The CDR3 reads CASSPTGGSLQPQHF. The CDR3, as DNA: TGTGCCAGCAGTCCGACAGGGGGCTCACTTCAGCCCCAGCATTTT.

V gene TRBV19 combines with J gene TRBJ1-2; D remains ambiguous. Germline V gene data show CDR1 as LNHDA and CDR2 as SQIVND (reference sequence). The CDR3 length is 12 residues. The V and J ends lost 4 bases and 4 bases respectively, with 7 bases between them. CDR3 in DNA: TGTGCCAGTAGTACGACGGGCTATGGCTACACCTTC. The encoded protein is CASSTTGYGYTF.

The gene calls are TRBV4-1 and TRBJ2-3, with D perhaps TRBD2 (6 bases). V lost 6 bases and J 1 base, leaving 20 bases between the germline ends. The CDR3 extends over 17 amino acids. Germline V CDR1 and CDR2: MGHRA, YSYEKL. The CDR3 reads CASSGAGTPPGTDTQYF. DNA of the CDR3: TGCGCCAGCAGTGGGGCCGGGACTCCTCCTGGCACAGATACGCAGTATTTT.

This chain joins TRBV30 and TRBJ1-1; D possibly corresponds to TRBD1 (6 bases). V was clipped by 1 base and J by 7 bases, with 13 bases between them. The germline gives CDR1 GTSNPN, CDR2 SVGIG (reference sequence). The CDR3 has 13 amino acids. CDR3 nucleotide sequence: TGTGCCTGGAGTGGTTCGGGACACGTTGAAGCTTTCTTT. Its protein product is CAWSGSGHVEAFF.

In this sample, this clone turned up a few times. The J gene is TRBJ2-1, the V gene TRBV6-6, with D unclear. The germline V gene encodes CDR1 MNHNY and CDR2 SVGAGI (reference sequence). V lost 0 bases and J lost 7, with 7 bases in between. The CDR3 is made up of 13 amino acids. The CDR3 DNA reads as TGTGCCAGCAGTTACTCGATGCGGAATGAGCAGTTCTTC. Its translation is CASSYSMRNEQFF.

The gene calls are TRBV5-4 and TRBJ2-1; D unresolved. The V gene's germline CDR1 is SGHNT and CDR2 YYREEE (reference sequence). The ends were cut back, 3 bases at V and 1 base at J, with 8 bases in the middle. This CDR3 comprises 14 residues. In DNA, the CDR3 is TGTGCCAGCAGCTCGGTGCTTTCCTACAATGAGCAGTTCTTC. Its translation: CASSSVLSYNEQFF.

J is TRBJ2-5 and V is TRBV7-9; D might be TRBD1 (5 bases). With 1 base removed from V and 4 bases from J, the gap between germline ends came to 13 bases. Germline V gene sequence: CDR1 SEHNR, CDR2 FQNEAQ (reference sequence). This CDR3 has 15 amino acids. In DNA form, the CDR3 reads TGTGCCAGCAGCTTAGGACAGAGTAGTGGAGAGACCCAGTACTTC. Its translation: CASSLGQSSGETQYF. Looking up the rest from reference TRBV7-9 and TRBJ2-5 gives the full variable domain: DTGVSQNPRHKITKRGQNVTFRCDPISEHNRLYWYRQTLGQGPEFLTYFQNEAQLEKSRLLSDRFSAERPKGSFSTLEIQRTEQGDSAMYLCASSLGQSSGETQYFGPGTRLLVL.

The CDR3 is CASSYSASGIRNEQYF. For the CDR3, the DNA is TGTGCCAGCAGTTACTCGGCTAGCGGGATTAGAAACGAGCAGTACTTC. The chain links TRBV6-5 to TRBJ2-7; the match to TRBD2 covers 9 bases. The V and J ends lost 0 bases and 5 bases, in that order; junction bases with no gene match: 8. The CDR3 length is 16 residues. The germline gives CDR1 MNHEY, CDR2 SVGAGI.

The genes are TRBV6-5 and TRBJ1-6; D may be TRBD1 (6 bases). The germline V and J ends were trimmed by 6 bases and 7 bases, with 16 bases remaining between them. CDR3 size: 15 residues. Germline V lookup: CDR1 MNHEY, CDR2 SVGAGI. The CDR3 is CASSRNRAENSPLHF. CDR3 nucleotide sequence: TGTGCCAGCAGCCGAAACAGGGCGGAAAATTCACCCCTCCACTTT.

The gene calls are TRBV5-1 and TRBJ2-7; 7 nucleotides match TRBD2. Looked up from germline, CDR1 is SGHRS and CDR2 is YFSETQ. Trimming cost V 0 bases and J 2 bases; bases outside gene matches: 5. The CDR3 sequence is 15 residues long. CDR3 nucleotide sequence: TGCGCCAGCAGCTTGGCCGGGGGAGGGACCTACGAGCAGTACTTC. It encodes CASSLAGGGTYEQYF.

The chain joins TRBV19 to TRBJ1-5; D remains ambiguous. V lost 5 bases, J lost 8 bases, and 16 bases lay in between. The CDR3 loop spans 14 amino acids. Germline values: CDR1 LNHDA, CDR2 SQIVND (reference sequence). The CDR3 loop is CASSPEHHFKPQHF. DNA for the CDR3: TGTGCCAGTAGTCCCGAACACCATTTCAAGCCCCAGCATTTT. The whole variable domain, filled in from reference TRBV19 and TRBJ1-5, reads DGGITQSPKYLFRKEGQNVTLSCEQNLNHDAMYWYRQDPGQGLRLIYYSQIVNDFQKGDIAEGYSVSREKKESFPLTVTSAQKNPTAFYLCASSPEHHFKPQHFGDGTRLSIL.

The rearrangement links TRBV24-1 to TRBJ2-1, with 11 positions matching TRBD2. V lost 4 bases, J lost 9 bases, and 4 bases stayed unmatched. Per germline, CDR1 KGHDR and CDR2 SFDVKD. The CDR3 spans 14 residues. CDR3 sequence reads: CATSDPGTSGEQFF. The CDR3 bases are TGTGCCACCAGTGACCCTGGGACTAGCGGTGAGCAGTTCTTC.

The genes are TRBV12-5 and TRBJ2-7; 8 positions match TRBD1. The CDR3 has 16 residues. With 6 bases clipped from V and 3 bases from J, the junction kept 13 bases outside the gene matches. CDR1 and CDR2 from the germline V gene are LGHNT and FRNRAP. In DNA form, the CDR3 reads TGTGCTAGTGGGCACAACGACAGGGGTCTAAACTACGAGCAGTACTTC. It specifies CASGHNDRGLNYEQYF.

This chain connects TRBV7-3 to TRBJ1-2; 7 bases align to TRBD1. V lost 2 bases and J lost 8; bases outside the gene matches: 5. CDR1 and CDR2 (germline): SGHTA, FQGTGA. This CDR3 is built from 13 residues. CDR3 in amino acids: CASSLSDRVGYTF. The CDR3 DNA reads TGTGCCAGCAGCTTATCCGACAGGGTGGGCTACACCTTC.

The chain links TRBV5-4 to TRBJ1-2; a weak D match, TRBD1 (5 bases). Germline CDR1 and CDR2: SGHNT and YYREEE (reference sequence). CDR3 length equals 16 residues. V was pared by 0 bases and J by 0 bases, with 12 bases between. The CDR3 reads CASSLGDSRANYGYTF. The CDR3 DNA sequence: TGTGCCAGCAGCTTGGGGGACTCAAGAGCTAACTATGGCTACACCTTC.